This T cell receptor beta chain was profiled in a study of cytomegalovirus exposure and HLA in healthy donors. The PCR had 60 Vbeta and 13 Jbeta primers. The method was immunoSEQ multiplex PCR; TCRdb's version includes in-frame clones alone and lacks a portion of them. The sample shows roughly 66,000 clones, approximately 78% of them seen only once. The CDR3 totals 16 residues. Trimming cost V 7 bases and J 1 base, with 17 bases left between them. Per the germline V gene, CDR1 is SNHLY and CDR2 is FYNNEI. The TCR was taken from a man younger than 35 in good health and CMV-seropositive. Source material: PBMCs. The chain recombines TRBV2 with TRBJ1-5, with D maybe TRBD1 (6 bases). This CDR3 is CASNGAGGVSNQPQHF. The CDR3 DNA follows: TGTGCCAGCAACGGGGCGGGGGGCGTGAGCAATCAGCCCCAGCATTTT. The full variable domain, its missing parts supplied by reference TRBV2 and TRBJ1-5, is EPEVTQTPSHQVTQMGQEVILRCVPISNHLYFYWYRQILGQKVEFLVSFYNNEISEKSEIFDDQFSVERPDGSNFTLKIRSTKLEDSAMYFCASNGAGGVSNQPQHFGDGTRLSIL.